The present TCR beta chain was sequenced within a study of blood T cell repertoires in COVID-19 (dated by TCRdb to about 2020). Regarding the research as a whole: Samples covering the acute and convalescent phases of COVID-19 were provided by collaborators in the United States, Italy and Spain. The material from the prospective study consisted of cDNA or gDNA derived from T cells, B-cell-depleted T cells, or PBMCs. The dataset comprised deeply sampled blood TCRbeta repertoires from subjects exposed to, actively infected with, or recovered from COVID-19. The repertoires were released in a freely available public database intended as a resource for research on the immune response to SARS-CoV-2. Samples came from the ongoing ImmuneRACE study (first 160 participants) plus 1,254 subjects from 6 global collaborators. A de-identified subject ID, COVID-19 status, age in years and sex were almost always included in the sample metadata. Where available, HLA class I and class II types were taken from metadata supplied by the sample provider and were not determined by assay-based typing.

Collaborating institutions collected whole blood in K2EDTA tubes following their own protocols. For TCRbeta analysis, collaborators shipped samples as frozen whole blood, isolated PBMCs, or DNA extracted from either of those sample types. Here is what the overall study found, with its caveats: How much clinical and demographic metadata was included differed by source and by participant, and the metadata was provided uncurated.

Compared with germline, V lacks 0 bases and J lacks 4 bases; bases without a gene match: 4. CDR1 and CDR2, per the germline V gene, are SGHRS and YFSETQ. Inclusive of the bounding cysteine and phenylalanine, the CDR3 is 15 residues long. Only CDR3 DNA remains: 45 bases, in frame from the first base. This clone showed up just once. Its antigen is not yet known. The record has no base qualities; no much larger clone is one base away. The immunoSEQ Assay, a bias-controlled multiplex PCR, was used to amplify TCRbeta CDR3 regions from genomic DNA. The authors' pipeline ran thus. Within the assay, amplification of reference gene primers was used to estimate how many nucleated cells each sample contained. To quantify the absolute abundance of each unique TCRbeta CDR3 rearrangement, sequence reads were collapsed and filtered. For each sample, productive Simpson clonality was calculated as the square root of Simpson's diversity index across productive rearrangements. Held by TCRdb, this immuneACCESS table contains in-frame sequences only and omits some clones. Under half of the omission traces to an unresolved V gene where checked; the cause of the rest is unknown. V, J and clone size are taken as reported in that table, and D and trimming were inferred from the DNA itself. The sample yields roughly 70,000 clones; 75% to 95% were counted once. The top ten constitute about 12% of the sample.

Sequenced sample: peripheral blood. The receptor comes from a human donor with active COVID-19. The donor label of this sample is uncertain. The chain joins TRBV5-1 to TRBJ2-7; TRBD2 matches 10 bases in the middle. The DNA sequence is as follows: TGCGCCAGCAGCTTGGCGGCTAGCGGGAGTTACGAGCAGTACTTC. The resulting protein is CASSLAASGSYEQYF.